These 3 T cell receptor beta chains were sequenced from one sample in a study of blood T cells in healthy people across ages. The use of a sample-barcoded 5' primer and a J-beta primer mix characterized a second PCR of roughly 6 to 12 cycles. TCRdb ran MiXCR on the 5' RACE reads and lists one entry per CDR3 protein. Here the sample spans 650,000 to 800,000 distinct CDR3 sequences, 40% to 50% being singletons. The sample comprised blood. These receptors all come from a man between 60 and 70 years old in good health.

The sample holds one count of this clonotype. The rearrangement links TRBV12-3 or TRBV12-4 to TRBJ2-5; no reliable D call. The J call is in doubt because the DNA end fits TRBJ2-7 better. The CDR3 is 13 residues long. CDR3 in DNA: TGTGCCAGCGCCGTACAGATCCCCTGCGAGCAGTACTTC. Its translation: CASAVQIPCEQYF.

This rearrangement joins TRBV9 to TRBJ2-1; maybe TRBD2 (5 bases). The V and J ends lost 0 bases and 10 bases respectively, with 11 bases between them. CDR1 and CDR2 from the germline V gene are SGDLS and YYNGEE. There are 13 residues in the CDR3. This CDR3 is CASSVALAWEQFF. CDR3 in DNA: TGTGCCAGCAGCGTAGCCCTAGCATGGGAGCAGTTCTTC.

Ten or more counts support this clonotype. V usage is TRBV4-3 and J usage is TRBJ1-2; no firm D call. Per the germline V gene, CDR1 is LGHNA and CDR2 is YSLEER. Between the trimmed V and J ends, which lost 1 base and 0 bases, there was a span of 9 bases. The CDR3 is 15 amino acids. In DNA form, the CDR3 reads TGCGCCAGCAGCCAAGGGACCGTTACTAACTATGGCTACACCTTC. It translates to CASSQGTVTNYGYTF.